These 18 T cell receptor beta chains came from one sample sequenced in a study of regulatory T cells in long-lasting Graves disease. The TCR beta library used iRepertoire HTBI primers with Arm-PCR amplification of CDR3. Via MiXCR, TCRdb re-called the multiplex PCR reads, giving one row per CDR3 protein. The repertoire consists of more than 300,000 distinct CDR3 sequences, with 15% occurring once and the leading ten covering over 20%. Time point defined: newly diagnosed GD, antithyroid drugs for less than 3 months. Making the TCR library involved RNA that had been extracted from PBMCs. This sample comprised peripheral blood mononuclear cells (PBMCs), obtained at new diagnosis, from a patient treated with antithyroid drugs. The receptors were sampled from a female donor with Graves disease.

This clonotype was seen many times. The rearrangement links TRBV2 to TRBJ2-2; 8 nucleotides align to TRBD2. V lost 6 bases to trimming and J lost 4 bases; unmatched junction nucleotides: 7. CDR3 length: 15 residues. CDR1 is SNHLY and CDR2 is FYNNEI in the germline V gene. CDR3 coding DNA: TGTGCCAGCAGCGGGAGCGGGAGCGGCACCGGGGAGCTGTTTTTT. It codes for CASSGSGSGTGELFF.

Turning to this clonotype: A much larger clone lies one base from this, so it may be a read error. The chain employs TRBV12-3 or TRBV12-4 and TRBJ1-1; 12 bases line up with TRBD1. The trim removed 5 bases at V and 0 bases at J, leaving 7 bases unmatched. The CDR3 runs 17 residues. The CDR3 protein is CASSGTGGASVNTEAFF. CDR3 DNA: TGTGCCAGCAGTGGGACAGGGGGCGCTTCGGTGAACACTGAAGCTTTCTTT.

This clonotype was observed many times. The CDR3 spells CASSSGPYEQYF. The CDR3 DNA reads TGTGCCAGCAGCTCGGGGCCCTACGAGCAGTACTTC. J is TRBJ2-7 and V is TRBV27, with D tentatively TRBD1 or TRBD2 (5 bases each). Trimming stripped 6 bases from V and 2 bases from J, with 8 bases between. This CDR3 spans 12 amino acids. Germline CDR1 and CDR2: MNHEY and SMNVEV (reference sequence).

This clonotype was found many times. The chain uses TRBV7-6 and TRBJ2-1; no clear D. The CDR3 totals 16 residues. The germline V gene encodes CDR1 SGHVS and CDR2 FNYEAQ. Between the trimmed V and J ends, which lost 5 bases and 3 bases, there was a span of 17 bases. In DNA, the CDR3 is TGTGCCAGCAGCACCACCGGAGCCCGGTACTACAATGAGCAGTTCTTC. Translating gives CASSTTGARYYNEQFF.

This clonotype was counted ten times or more. V usage is TRBV28 and J usage is TRBJ1-5; D unclear. The CDR3 extends over 15 amino acids. CDR1 and CDR2 from the germline V gene are MDHEN and SYDVKM. Trimming took off 5 bases at V and 2 bases at J, with 13 bases between the two ends. Written as DNA, the CDR3 is TGTGCCAGCAGTCCTCTTATAGTGGGCAATCAGCCCCAGCATTTT. It yields the protein CASSPLIVGNQPQHF. Full variable domain (remainder filled in from reference TRBV28 and TRBJ1-5): DVKVTQSSRYLVKRTGEKVFLECVQDMDHENMFWYRQDPGLGLRLIYFSYDVKMKEKGDIPEGYSVSREKKERFSLILESASTNQTSMYLCASSPLIVGNQPQHFGDGTRLSIL.

V usage is TRBV9 and J usage is TRBJ2-5, with TRBD2 as a possible D gene (5 bases). The CDR3 runs to 13 residues. Germline V gene data show CDR1 as SGDLS and CDR2 as YYNGEE. The V gene lost 2 bases and the J gene lost 5 bases, with 10 bases spanning the gap. As DNA, the CDR3 is TGTGCCAGCAGCGTTGGTAGGAGGGAGACCCAGTACTTC. It is translated as CASSVGRRETQYF.

DNA of the CDR3: TGTGCCAGCAGCTTGGTGCCCTCAGCGAACACCGGGGAGCTGTTTTTT. It encodes CASSLVPSANTGELFF. V is TRBV5-5 and J is TRBJ2-2; D is undetermined. Germline values: CDR1 SGHKS, CDR2 YYEKEE (reference sequence). The CDR3 runs 16 residues. V was pared by 0 bases and J by 0 bases, with 9 bases between.

This clonotype has a count of ten or more. The genes are TRBV29-1 and TRBJ1-2, with 7 bases that match TRBD1. V lost 6 bases and J lost 3; bases outside the gene matches: 13. CDR1 and CDR2 from the germline V gene are SQVTM and ANQGSEA. The CDR3 spans 15 residues. The CDR3, as DNA: TGCAGCGTCCCTGAAGACAGGGCCACTTACTATGGCTACACCTTC. Its protein product is CSVPEDRATYYGYTF.

This clonotype was detected many times. The chain joins TRBV4-1 to TRBJ1-1, with D unresolved. Germline V gene lookup returns CDR1 MGHRA and CDR2 YSYEKL. V lost 0 bases to trimming and J lost 2 bases, with 10 bases between them. The CDR3 runs 15 residues. The CDR3 sequence: CASSQEPRTNTEAFF. In DNA, the CDR3 is TGCGCCAGCAGCCAAGAGCCAAGGACTAACACTGAAGCTTTCTTT.

In its sample, this clonotype was seen many times. This rearrangement joins TRBV28 to TRBJ2-3; TRBD2 agrees at 11 bases. Germline CDR1 reads MDHEN; CDR2 reads SYDVKM. This CDR3 contains 18 residues. With V trimmed by 5 bases and J by 1 base, 11 bases remained unmatched. The CDR3 sequence: CASSTRLAGPPGTDTQYF. In DNA, the CDR3 is TGTGCCAGCAGTACTCGACTAGCGGGGCCACCCGGCACAGATACGCAGTATTTT.

V is TRBV10-3 and J is TRBJ2-7; perhaps D is TRBD1 or TRBD2 (5 bases each). This CDR3 has 13 residues. The germline gives CDR1 ENHRY, CDR2 SYGVKD. Trimming cost V 4 bases and J 6 bases, with 13 bases left between them. CDR3 coding DNA: TGTGCCATCAGTGGGGGGACGCAGTTCGAGCAGTACTTC. Its translation: CAISGGTQFEQYF.

This clonotype was detected only a few times. The chain couples TRBV10-3 to TRBJ1-2, with D hard to call. Germline values: CDR1 ENHRY, CDR2 SYGVKD. V gave up 0 bases and J gave up 1 base, with 9 bases separating them. This CDR3 region has 15 residues. CDR3 amino acids: CAISESDWVNYGYTF. CDR3 bases: TGTGCCATCAGTGAGTCAGATTGGGTTAACTATGGCTACACCTTC.

The CDR3 nucleotides read TGTGCCAGCAGTTTAAATACAGGGGGCCCCATCTCCACAGATACGCAGTATTTT. This translates into CASSLNTGGPISTDTQYF. The chain recombines TRBV27 with TRBJ2-3; 9 positions agree with TRBD1. CDR3 length equals 18 residues. The germline V gene has CDR1 MNHEY and CDR2 SMNVEV (reference sequence). V dropped 2 bases and J dropped 2; count of bases not matched to a gene: 11.

This clonotype was counted a few times. A much larger clone sits a single nucleotide away, making a read error possible. The J gene is TRBJ2-3, the V gene TRBV6-2 or TRBV6-3; TRBD2 matches 8 bases. Germline V gives CDR1 MNHEY, CDR2 SVGEGT. CDR3 length: 17 residues. The CDR3 bases are TGTGCCAGCAGTTACTCCCTGCGGGGGGACGGCACAGAAACGCAGTATTTT. Encoded protein: CASSYSLRGDGTETQYF.

This clonotype was seen a few times. This chain connects TRBV27 to TRBJ1-6; TRBD1 aligns across 8 bases. CDR1 is MNHEY and CDR2 is SMNVEV in the germline V gene (reference sequence). This CDR3 is 17 amino acids long. V was clipped by 8 bases and J by 7 bases; unmatched bases: 16. CDR3 sequence (DNA): TGTGCCAGCTATACCCCGATCCGGACAGGGCGCAATTCACCCCTCCACTTT. Translation gives CASYTPIRTGRNSPLHF.

The chain employs TRBV18 and TRBJ2-5; D not resolved. The CDR3 spans 12 residues. Germline CDR1 and CDR2: KGHSH and LQKENI. Between the trimmed V and J ends, which lost 0 bases and 6 bases, there was a span of 5 bases. The CDR3 here is CASSPPGKTQYF. CDR3 in DNA: TGTGCCAGCTCACCACCGGGCAAGACCCAGTACTTC.

This clonotype came up many times. This chain connects TRBV3-1 to TRBJ2-1; no clear D gene. V gave up 0 bases and J gave up 10 bases, with 4 bases separating them. The CDR3 totals 11 residues. Germline-derived CDR1 and CDR2 are LGHDT and YNNKEL (reference sequence). The CDR3 sequence: CASSQDLEQFF. The CDR3 region has the DNA TGTGCCAGCAGCCAAGATCTCGAGCAGTTCTTC.

This clonotype was seen many times. This chain joins TRBV27 and TRBJ2-7; TRBD2 is a possible D gene (5 bases). The CDR3 totals 14 residues. V dropped 9 bases and J dropped 6 bases, with 21 bases sitting between them. Germline values: CDR1 MNHEY, CDR2 SMNVEV (reference sequence). Here the CDR3 reads CASKGEAVFGEQYF. In DNA form, the CDR3 reads TGTGCCAGTAAGGGAGAAGCGGTTTTCGGCGAGCAGTACTTC.